One sample yielded the 27 T cell receptor delta chains listed below, sequenced in a study of gamma delta lymphoproliferative disorders and STAT genes. TCRdb reprocessed the multiplex PCR reads through CATT. The table lists over a thousand delta-chain clones, approximately 1.5% of them singletons, with less than 45% in the top ten. The receptor sequences were amplified from genomic DNA of peripheral blood mononuclear cells. The sample consisted of blood. The receptors come from a human donor in good health.

This clone was found many times. A far more abundant clone sits one base away, making this likely a read error. Other DNA sequences in this specimen translate into the identical CDR3. The CDR3 loop is CALPSGTGGYGGPAGFTDKLIF. The CDR3 DNA follows: TGTGCTCTACCCTCCGGCACCGGGGGATACGGGGGTCCGGCTGGCTTCACCGATAAACTCATCTTT. The genes are TRDV1 and TRDJ1, with 10 nucleotides matching TRDD3. Germline V gives CDR1 TSWWSYY, CDR2 QGS. CDR3 length equals 22 residues. V lost 9 bases and J lost 1; bases outside the gene matches: 29.

On this clone: TCRdb shows a much larger clone's protein in place of this DNA's translation, and the two differ at residue 8, likely through a read error; the protein shown is translated from the DNA. The CDR3 coding sequence is TGTGCTCTTGGGGAACGAGGCATTCTCCTTACTGGGGATTCGTACACCGATAAACTCATCTTT. Protein product: CALGERGILLTGDSYTDKLIF. This chain links TRDV1 with TRDJ1, with 7 nucleotides matching TRDD3. V shed 1 base and J 0 bases; nucleotides not matched to a gene: 20. CDR3 length: 21 residues. Germline V lookup: CDR1 TSWWSYY, CDR2 QGS.

This clone has just a few counts. TCRdb records a much larger clone's protein for this DNA, with a difference at residue 12 that likely arises from a read error; the protein given is the translation of the DNA. The genes are TRDV1 and TRDJ1; D might be TRDD2 or TRDD3, each matching 5 bases. CDR3 length: 23 residues. Trimming took off 2 bases at V and 2 bases at J, with 36 bases between the two ends. The V gene's germline CDR1 is TSWWSYY and CDR2 QGS. The CDR3 is CALGEIPHLHTQTGISITDKLIF. CDR3 bases: TGTGCTCTTGGGGAAATCCCTCACCTACACACCCAGACTGGAATTTCTATTACCGATAAACTCATCTTT.

This clone has more than one count but fewer than ten. TCRdb's protein, taken from a much larger clone, differs from this DNA's translation at residue 21, likely owing to a read error; the protein displayed comes from the DNA. V usage is TRDV1 and J usage is TRDJ1, with 13 bases matching TRDD3. The CDR3 spans 27 residues. V dropped 6 bases and J dropped 1; count of bases not matched to a gene: 38. Germline assignment: CDR1 TSWWSYY and CDR2 QGS. In DNA, the CDR3 is TGTGCTCTTGGCCCCCGAGGGGTCGGCCTTCCTAAGCCCGAGGTACTGGGGGATACGGGGTGCACCGATAAACTCATCTTT. It yields the protein CALGPRGVGLPKPEVLGDTGCTDKLIF.

In the case of this clone: The protein given by TCRdb reflects a much larger clone and differs at residue 12 from this DNA's translation, likely from a read error; the protein shown is the DNA's translation. The chain couples TRDV1 to TRDJ1; weak D call: TRDD2 (7 bases). Germline V lookup: CDR1 TSWWSYY, CDR2 QGS. The CDR3 is 21 amino acids. V gave up 0 bases and J gave up 0 bases, with 26 bases separating them. CDR3 amino acids: CALGELRSYAGEYEHTDKLIF. CDR3 bases: TGTGCTCTTGGGGAACTTCGTTCCTACGCTGGGGAATACGAGCACACCGATAAACTCATCTTT.

As concerns this clone: The amino acid sequence in TCRdb belongs to a much larger clone and departs from this DNA's translation at residue 6, likely a sequencing read error; the sequence shown is translated from the DNA. The chain joins TRDV1 to TRDJ1; D may be TRDD3 (6 bases). This CDR3 has 21 residues. Germline-derived CDR1 and CDR2 are TSWWSYY and QGS. Trimming cost V 6 bases and J 0 bases, with 32 bases left between them. CDR3 amino acids: CALGPLYTLSGGRRYTDKLIF. CDR3 bases: TGTGCTCTTGGCCCCCTTTACACGCTTAGTGGGGGTCGGAGGTACACCGATAAACTCATCTTT.

This clone was observed a handful of times. This likely came from a read error, as a far larger clone is one base away. Other DNA sequences within the sample encode an identical CDR3. The CDR3 nucleotides are TGTGCTCTTGGGGAAATTCTTCCTAGGAGGGCTGGGGGATTCCCCACGGACACCCGGCAGATGTTTTTC. The encoded protein is CALGEILPRRAGGFPTDTRQMFF. The chain couples TRDV1 to TRDJ3; TRDD3 matches 9 bases. CDR1 is TSWWSYY and CDR2 is QGS in the germline V gene. CDR3 length equals 23 residues.

Turning to this clone: A far larger clone differs by one base, so this is likely a read error. Other DNA variants within this sample encode the same CDR3. The rearrangement uses TRDV3 and TRDJ1; 10 nucleotides align to TRDD3. CDR1 TVYSNPD and CDR2 GDNSRS come from the germline V gene (reference sequence). Losses at the gene ends were 2 bases for V and 4 bases for J; bases not matched to a gene: 28. The CDR3 is 21 residues long. CDR3 bases: TGTGCCTTTGAGGCCCATGACAAGCTACATGGTGGGGGATACCATGGCGATAAACTCATCTTT. Translation gives CAFEAHDKLHGGGYHGDKLIF.

On this clone: It is likely a read error: a sequence one base away is far more abundant. The same CDR3 arises from other DNA sequences in this sample as well. The chain uses TRDV1 and TRDJ1; 13 nucleotides match TRDD3. The CDR3 is 22 amino acids. The junction had 18 bases not matched to a gene; V was cut back by 0 bases and J by 2 bases. Germline CDR1 is TSWWSYY and CDR2 is QGS. The CDR3 protein is CALGELQPSLNWGIRRTDKLIF. DNA of the CDR3: TGTGCTCTTGGGGAACTTCAGCCTTCCTTAAACTGGGGGATACGTCGGACCGATAAACTCATCTTT.

Details on this clone: A far more abundant clone sits one base away, making this likely a read error. At the DNA level, this CDR3 is encoded by other sequences in the same sample as well. The rearrangement uses TRDV1 and TRDJ1; weak D call: TRDD3 (6 bases). The CDR3 is 21 amino acids. Germline V lookup: CDR1 TSWWSYY, CDR2 QGS. The V end lost 9 bases, the J end lost 0 bases, and 35 bases lay between the germline ends. CDR3 in amino acids: CALGPPYTLSGGRRYTDKLIF. The CDR3 DNA sequence: TGTGCTCTCGGCCCCCCTTACACGCTTAGTGGGGGTCGGAGGTACACCGATAAACTCATCTTT.

Comment on this clone: A far larger clone is just one base off, so this is likely a read error. Other DNA sequences in the same sample also yield this CDR3. The genes are TRDV2 and TRDJ1; D perhaps matches TRDD3 (6 bases). Germline lookup yields CDR1 GEAIGNYY and CDR2 EKD. The V end was cut by 0 bases, the J end by 0 bases, with 28 bases between. The CDR3 is 21 residues long. The CDR3 DNA is TGTGCCTGTGACACCGTGTTCAGGGGGGGAGATCCCGATCTCTACACCGATAAACTCATCTTT. It specifies CACDTVFRGGDPDLYTDKLIF.

This clone was picked up many times. A far larger clone is just one base off, so this is likely a read error. The same CDR3 arises from other DNA sequences in this sample as well. The gene calls are TRDV1 and TRDJ1; D gene uncertain. V was trimmed by 1 base and J by 2 bases, leaving 17 bases between them. Germline lookup yields CDR1 TSWWSYY and CDR2 QGS. The CDR3 runs to 17 residues. This CDR3 is CALGERVDRCGTDKLIF. The CDR3 DNA follows: TGTGCTCTTGGGGAACGTGTGGATCGGTGTGGAACCGATAAACTCATCTTT.

This clone was counted between two and nine times. The J gene was recorded as TRDJ1; no V gene was called; no DNA check was done on the table's D call, TRDD3. This CDR3 is built from 22 residues. CDR3 DNA: TGTGCTTCATTGTGCCTTCTTCCGTACTGGGGGATATGTGGGTGTAGGATCGATAAACTCATCTTT. Protein sequence: CASLCLLPYWGICGCRIDKLIF.

Only a few counts were recorded for this clone. TCRdb records a much larger clone's protein for this DNA, with a difference at residue 9 that likely arises from a read error; the protein given is the translation of the DNA. The rearrangement uses TRDV2 and TRDJ1; 8 nucleotides agree with TRDD3. Germline values: CDR1 GEAIGNYY, CDR2 EKD. V shed 2 bases and J 3 bases; nucleotides not matched to a gene: 4. CDR3 length: 14 residues. The CDR3 reads CACDRLGGADKLIF. The CDR3 bases are TGTGCCTGTGACAGACTGGGGGGGGCCGATAAACTCATCTTT.

This clone was counted only a few times. A far larger clone lies a single base away; this is likely a read error. Other DNA sequences within the sample encode an identical CDR3. The chain employs TRDV1 and TRDJ1, with no clear D. Germline lookup yields CDR1 TSWWSYY and CDR2 QGS. Trimming removed 4 bases from V and 2 bases from J, with 14 bases in between. This CDR3 contains 15 residues. The DNA for the CDR3 is TGTGCTCTTGGGGGTGCTCGACAGGGTACCGATAAACTCATCTTT. It yields the protein CALGGARQGTDKLIF.

Turning to this clone: TCRdb assigns this DNA the protein of a much larger clone, which departs from its translation at residue 14; this likely reflects a read error, and the protein shown comes from translating the DNA. The V and J genes are TRDV1 and TRDJ3, with D maybe TRDD3 (5 bases). Germline V lookup: CDR1 TSWWSYY, CDR2 QGS. V was pared by 0 bases and J by 4 bases, with 31 bases between. There are 24 residues in the CDR3. The CDR3 spells CALGELFHFHLYWRRTWDTRQMFF. The CDR3 DNA is TGTGCTCTTGGGGAACTCTTTCACTTTCACCTTTACTGGAGGAGGACGTGGGACACCCGACAGATGTTTTTC.

This clone showed up just a few times. This is likely an artifact of a read error, given a far larger clone one base away. Other DNA sequences in this specimen translate into the identical CDR3. The CDR3 nucleotides read TGTGCCTTTGGCCGCTGGGGGAGACCGGGAAAACTTATCTTT. Its translation is CAFGRWGRPGKLIF. The chain is built from TRDV3 and TRDJ1; 8 nucleotides agree with TRDD3. Germline V CDR1 and CDR2: TVYSNPD, GDNSRS (reference sequence). This CDR3 has 14 amino acids.

This clone was counted between two and nine times. The amino acid sequence in TCRdb belongs to a much larger clone and departs from this DNA's translation at residue 7, likely a sequencing read error; the sequence shown is translated from the DNA. The chain combines TRDV1 with TRDJ1, with 7 bases aligning to TRDD3. This CDR3 contains 23 residues. Germline CDR1 is TSWWSYY and CDR2 is QGS. V lost 9 bases to trimming and J lost 0 bases; unmatched junction nucleotides: 34. CDR3 sequence (DNA): TGTGCTCTGTTGGCCTTCTTTTATCCCCCTGGGGGTCACGGGGTCTCCTACACCGATAAACTCATCTTT. Translated, it gives CALLAFFYPPGGHGVSYTDKLIF.

On this clone: The TCRdb protein comes from a much larger clone and disagrees with this DNA's translation at residue 7, likely due to a read error; the protein given here is derived from the DNA. The chain couples TRDV2 to TRDJ1; D not certain. From germline, CDR1 is GEAIGNYY and CDR2 EKD. The germline V and J ends were trimmed by 3 bases and 1 base, with 20 bases remaining between them. The CDR3 extends over 17 amino acids. DNA of the CDR3: TGTGCCTGTGACGTCTTTAGGGTTGTACCCGGCACCGATAAACTCATCTTT. Translation: CACDVFRVVPGTDKLIF.

This clone was counted only a few times. The TCRdb record carries a much larger clone's protein, which differs from this DNA's translation at residue 16; a read error is the likely cause, and the protein listed here is the DNA translation. The genes are TRDV3 and TRDJ1, with 8 bases that match TRDD3. Looked up from germline, CDR1 is TVYSNPD and CDR2 is GDNSRS (reference sequence). The CDR3 runs to 21 residues. J gave up 3 bases and V 0 bases, and 27 bases lay outside the gene matches. The CDR3 loop reads CAFSSPTGWGYREMYADKLIF. The CDR3 bases are TGTGCCTTTAGTAGTCCTACTGGCTGGGGATACCGGGAGATGTACGCCGATAAACTCATCTTT.

This clone was observed a few times. No V gene call was produced; the J gene was TRDJ1; the table calls TRDD3, which could not be checked here. This CDR3 contains 21 residues. The CDR3 nucleotides read TGTGCTTCATTGTGTCCAGTCCGGACTGAGGGGGATACTGGGGACACCGATAAACTCATCTTT. Amino acid sequence: CASLCPVRTEGDTGDTDKLIF.

In its sample, this clone was seen a few times. A single base is all that separates this from a far larger clone, so a read error is likely. This sample also contains other DNA sequences that code for the same CDR3. V usage is TRDV1 and J usage is TRDJ1; 10 bases are shared with TRDD3. From germline, CDR1 is TSWWSYY and CDR2 QGS. The CDR3 has 22 residues. The CDR3 here is CALPSGTGGYGGPAGFTDKLIF. The CDR3 DNA follows: TGTGCTCTACCCTCCGGCACCGGGGGATACGGGGGTCCGGCTGGTTTCACCGATAAGCTCATCTTT.

This clone turned up a few times. The protein TCRdb lists belongs to a much larger clone and differs from this DNA's translation at residue 14, which points to a read error; the protein shown is made from the DNA. V gene TRAV29/DV5 combines with J gene TRDJ2; TRDD3 matches 7 bases. J gave up 6 bases and V 0 bases, and 20 bases lay outside the gene matches. The CDR3 is 19 residues long. Germline V gene data show CDR1 as NSMFDY and CDR2 as ISSIKDK. The CDR3 bases are TGTGCAGCAAGCGCGCGTATTTACTGGGGTCAGCGAGTGGCAGCACAACTCTTCTTT. Translation gives CAASARIYWGQRVAAQLFF.

This clone is classed as hyperexpanded. The sample carries other DNA sequences with the same CDR3. This chain uses TRDV1 with TRDJ1; 8 positions agree with TRDD3. The CDR3 runs to 20 residues. V gave up 0 bases and J gave up 0 bases; unmatched junction bases: 15. CDR1 is TSWWSYY and CDR2 is QGS in the germline V gene. Here the CDR3 DNA reads TGTGCTCTTGGGGAACTCCCCTTCGGACTACTGGGGGTCTACACCGATAAACTCATCTTT. It yields the protein CALGELPFGLLGVYTDKLIF.

For this clone: A single base is all that separates this from a far larger clone, so a read error is likely. Other nucleotide sequences in the sample specify the same CDR3. V and J are TRDV3 and TRDJ1; TRDD3 matches at 10 bases. Germline CDR1 reads TVYSNPD; CDR2 reads GDNSRS (reference sequence). The V segment lost 2 bases and the J segment 4 bases; nucleotides outside the gene matches: 28. This CDR3 is built from 21 residues. The CDR3 loop is CAFEAHDKLHGGGYHGDKLIF. The CDR3 DNA is TGTGCCTTTGAGGCTCACGACAAGCTACATGGTGGGGGATACCATGGCGATAAACTCATCTTT.

This clone was counted a few times. A far larger clone is one base from this, pointing to a likely read error. Distinct nucleotide sequences in the sample also encode this CDR3. The chain has TRDV2 and TRDJ1; 11 bases agree with TRDD3. Germline-derived CDR1 and CDR2 are GEAIGNYY and EKD. The CDR3 totals 18 residues. The CDR3: CACDTVSGGYLYTDKLIF. The CDR3 region has the DNA TGTGCCTGTGACACCGTGTCTGGGGGATACCTGTACACCGACAAACTCATCTTT.

This clone showed up just a few times. The protein TCRdb gives is from a much larger clone and does not agree with this DNA's translation at residue 11, likely a read error; the protein shown here comes from the DNA. J is TRDJ1 and V is TRDV2; 11 bases are shared with TRDD3. Germline trimming cut 2 bases from V and 8 bases from J; bases unmatched to any gene: 9. CDR1 is GEAIGNYY and CDR2 is EKD in the germline V gene. The CDR3 spans 15 residues. DNA of the CDR3: TGTGCCTGTGACAAGAACTGGGGGATAAAAGGCAAACTCATCTTT. Residues: CACDKNWGIKGKLIF.